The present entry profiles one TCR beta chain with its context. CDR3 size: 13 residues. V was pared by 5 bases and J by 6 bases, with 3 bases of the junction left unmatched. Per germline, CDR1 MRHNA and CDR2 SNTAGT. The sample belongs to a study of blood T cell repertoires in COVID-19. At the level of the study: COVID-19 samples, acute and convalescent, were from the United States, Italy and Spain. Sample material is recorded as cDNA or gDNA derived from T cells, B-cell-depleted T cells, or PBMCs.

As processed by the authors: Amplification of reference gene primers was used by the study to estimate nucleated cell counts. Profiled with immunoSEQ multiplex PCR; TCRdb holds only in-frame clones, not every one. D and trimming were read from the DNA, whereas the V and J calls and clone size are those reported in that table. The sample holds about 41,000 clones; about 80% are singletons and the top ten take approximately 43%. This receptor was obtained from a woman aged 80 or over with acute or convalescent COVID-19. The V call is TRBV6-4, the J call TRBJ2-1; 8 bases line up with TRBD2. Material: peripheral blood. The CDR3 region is CASSPGTSNEQFF. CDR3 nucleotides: TGTGCCAGCAGTCCCGGGACTAGCAATGAGCAGTTCTTC.